This T cell receptor beta chain originates from a study of regulatory T cells in long-lasting Graves disease. Overall study findings and caveats: Persistent disease was characterized by preferential usage of TRBV28, TRBJ1-2 and TRBJ2-5.

CDR3 length: 15 residues. The V gene's germline CDR1 is SGHRS and CDR2 YFSETQ. V was clipped by 4 bases and J by 7 bases; unmatched bases: 4. Combining iRepertoire HTBI primers with Arm-PCR of CDR3 regions, the authors built TCR beta libraries. Original methodology: Throughout the samples, researchers identified 60 to 70 TRBV and some 14 TRBJ segments. Each CDR3 protein is one row after TCRdb ran MiXCR on the multiplex PCR reads. The V and J calls, along with clone size, are taken from TCRdb and not from the paper's own processing. The table has over 350,000 distinct CDR3 sequences, approximately 14% seen once. This clonotype was detected ten times or more. Its antigen is unidentified. The time point here: newly diagnosed GD, antithyroid drugs for less than 3 months. TCR sequences were obtained from RNA taken from PBMCs. This sample also appeared in a second study, on T cells in Graves' hyperthyroidism and ophthalmopathy. From that paper: In patients aged 18 to 65, hyperthyroidism was newly diagnosed, with duration under 2 months. Blood held most thyroid clonotypes expanded above 0.001 frequency.

The chain joins TRBV5-1 to TRBJ2-1, with TRBD2 identical over 14 bases. This material consisted of peripheral blood mononuclear cells (PBMCs), taken at new diagnosis, from a patient treated with antithyroid drugs. The receptor's source is a woman in her fifties or sixties with Graves disease. The CDR3 nucleotides are TGCGCCAGCAGCGGGACTAGCGGGAGTGCGAATGAGCAGTTCTTC. Amino acids: CASSGTSGSANEQFF.